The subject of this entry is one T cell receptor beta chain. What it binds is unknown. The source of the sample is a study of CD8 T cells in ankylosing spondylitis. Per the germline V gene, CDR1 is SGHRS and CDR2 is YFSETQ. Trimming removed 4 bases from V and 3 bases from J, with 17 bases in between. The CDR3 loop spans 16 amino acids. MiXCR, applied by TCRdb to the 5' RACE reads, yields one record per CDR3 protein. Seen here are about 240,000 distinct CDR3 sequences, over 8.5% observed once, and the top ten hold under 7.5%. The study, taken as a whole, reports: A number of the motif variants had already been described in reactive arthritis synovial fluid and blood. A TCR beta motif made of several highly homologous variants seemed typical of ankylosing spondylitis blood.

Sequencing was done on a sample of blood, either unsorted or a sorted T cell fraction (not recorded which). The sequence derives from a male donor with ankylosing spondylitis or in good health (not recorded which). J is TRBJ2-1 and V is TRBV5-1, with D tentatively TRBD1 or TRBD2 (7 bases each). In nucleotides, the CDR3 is TGCGCCAGCAGCACCCTACAGGGGAGGGGCTACAATGAGCAGTTCTTC. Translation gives CASSTLQGRGYNEQFF.